Below, 8 T cell receptor beta chains from the same sample are listed, as sequenced in a study of blood T cell repertoires in COVID-19. This table comes from immunoSEQ multiplex PCR, and its TCRdb copy is limited to in-frame clones, with some not included. The sample comprises 8,000 or so clones, over 70% of which are singletons, and 15% to 20% rests with the top ten. The sequencing input was peripheral blood. The receptors shown here come from a human donor in a cohort sampled during active COVID-19.

This chain links TRBV11-2 with TRBJ2-3, with 8 bases fitting TRBD2. The CDR3 has 16 residues. V trimming: 0 bases; J trimming: 3 bases; junction bases outside the gene matches: 5. CDR1 SGHAT and CDR2 FQNNGV come from the germline V gene. This CDR3 reads CASSLDRASGTDTQYF. The CDR3 nucleotides are TGTGCCAGCAGCTTAGATCGGGCTAGCGGGACAGATACGCAGTATTTT.

The gene calls are TRBV28 and TRBJ2-6, with 7 bases that match TRBD2. V shed 1 base and J 2 bases; nucleotides not matched to a gene: 14. The length of the CDR3 is 20 residues. Germline loops: CDR1 MDHEN, CDR2 SYDVKM. In DNA form, the CDR3 reads TGTGCCAGCAGTTTATCCCGGAGCTTAAGACTAGCAGCTGGGGCCAACGTCCTGACTTTC. It yields the protein CASSLSRSLRLAAGANVLTF.

This chain connects TRBV19 to TRBJ2-7, with TRBD1 matching over 9 bases. The germline CDR1 and CDR2 sequences are LNHDA and SQIVND (reference sequence). V lost 8 bases and J lost 4; bases outside the gene matches: 9. The CDR3 runs to 14 residues. DNA for the CDR3: TGTGCCAGTTCCCCGGGACAGGGTCTATACGAGCAGTACTTC. Translated: CASSPGQGLYEQYF.

V and J are TRBV5-4 and TRBJ2-5; tentatively, D is TRBD2 (6 bases). Germline lookup yields CDR1 SGHNT and CDR2 YYREEE (reference sequence). The V gene lost 0 bases and the J gene lost 5 bases, with 14 bases spanning the gap. The CDR3 consists of 15 residues. CDR3 in amino acids: CASSLGLAFGETQYF. As DNA, the CDR3 is TGTGCCAGCAGCTTGGGCCTAGCGTTTGGGGAGACCCAGTACTTC.

The chain couples TRBV24-1 to TRBJ1-2; no reliable D call. The germline V and J ends were trimmed by 3 bases and 4 bases, with 5 bases remaining between them. The CDR3 consists of 12 residues. Per germline, CDR1 KGHDR and CDR2 SFDVKD. CDR3 in DNA: TGTGCCACCAGTGATGAGATCTATGGCTACACCTTC. This gives the protein CATSDEIYGYTF.

This chain uses TRBV4-1 with TRBJ2-7; 8 nucleotides align to TRBD2. The CDR3 totals 15 residues. Trimming at V came to 2 bases and at J to 0 bases, leaving 3 bases not matched to a gene. CDR1 MGHRA and CDR2 YSYEKL come from the germline V gene. As DNA, the CDR3 is TGCGCCAGCAGCCAACTGACTAGCGCCTCCTACGAGCAGTACTTC. Protein product: CASSQLTSASYEQYF.

The chain employs TRBV6-5 and TRBJ2-1; D possibly corresponds to TRBD1 (6 bases). The CDR3 runs to 15 residues. V was cut by 6 bases and J by 0 bases, with 12 bases left in between. CDR1 is MNHEY and CDR2 is SVGAGI in the germline V gene. The CDR3: CASRTDSSSYNEQFF. In DNA, the CDR3 is TGTGCCAGCAGGACGGACAGTAGCTCCTACAATGAGCAGTTCTTC.

The chain links TRBV6-1 to TRBJ2-7; 9 bases line up with TRBD1. CDR1 is MNHNS and CDR2 is SASEGT in the germline V gene. CDR3 size: 16 residues. V lost 4 bases to trimming and J lost 1 base; unmatched junction nucleotides: 8. In nucleotides, the CDR3 is TGTGCCAGCAGTGCCTTCGGGACAGGGTTTTCCTACGAGCAGTACTTC. This sequence encodes CASSAFGTGFSYEQYF.